This T cell receptor (beta chain) was retrieved from a study of beta chain features in type 1 diabetes. V was clipped by 11 bases and J by 4 bases, with 11 bases between them. The germline V gene encodes CDR1 KGHSH and CDR2 LQKENI. This CDR3 comprises 11 residues. The authors reverse transcribed all of the isolated RNA, so sequencing captured expressed TCRB transcripts. Here immunoSEQ multiplex PCR was the method, and the copy in TCRdb shows in-frame clones only, minus some. This sample has 130,000 or so clones, with around a tenth found just once. There are many counts of this clone. The receptor was isolated from a woman aged 40 to 50 in good health. The chain links TRBV18 to TRBJ1-1, with D possibly being TRBD1 (5 bases). The sample was central memory CD4+ T cells from blood. CDR3 region: CAGGEGTEAFF. For the CDR3, the DNA is TGTGCCGGAGGGGAAGGCACTGAAGCTTTCTTT.